Here is one T cell receptor beta chain with its context. Its cognate antigen is unknown. The germline V gene has CDR1 SEHNR and CDR2 FQNEAQ (reference sequence). The CDR3 runs 13 residues. With UMI labels, 5' RACE was used to prepare the TRB cDNA libraries. Using the 5' RACE reads, TCRdb records one entry per CDR3 protein without DNA. The data include tens of thousands of distinct CDR3 sequences; the top ten clones carry 2.8%. Triplicate sorting captured roughly 310,000 cells each from every CD8+ T cell subset. The data are from a study of CXCR3-negative and CXCR3-positive naive CD8 T cells. Whole-study results and caveats: Similarly elevated diversity marked both naive subsets, with memory CD8+ cells showing far lower diversity.

The sequence derives from a human donor in good health. Some clones in this sample may be carry-over from other donors' samples. What was sequenced was naive CXCR3- CD8+ T cells from blood. Sample subset: CD45RO-CCR7+CD27+CD95- naive CD8+ T cells lacking CXCR3 (TNR3-). The V and J genes are TRBV7-9 and TRBJ2-1. CDR3 region: CASSLLEINEQFF.